Listed below are T cell receptor beta chains from one sample, sequenced in a study of glioma-infiltrating T cells after dendritic cell vaccination. Clones were sequenced by immunoSEQ multiplex PCR, and TCRdb holds only the in-frame ones, with some missing. The sample consists of 55,000 to 75,000 clones, about four fifths of them appearing once. The specimen was blood, collected after dendritic cell vaccination. The receptors derive from a human donor with glioblastoma. CDR3s include the opening cysteine and the closing phenylalanine or tryptophan. A D gene is named only where the DNA matches it firmly. Expanded clones are given a class, and other clones once, few, many or no size at all.

j_call d_call v_call clone_size cdr3_aa cdr3_nt
TRBJ2-7 TRBD2 TRBV11-3 NA CASSLVGLAGLGEQYF TGTGCCAGCAGCTTAGTCGGGCTAGCGGGTCTGGGTGAGCAGTACTTC
TRBJ1-5 NA TRBV10-1 NA CARPGKHRGNQPQHF TGCGCCCGCCCAGGGAAACACAGGGGCAATCAGCCCCAGCATTTT
TRBJ2-1 NA TRBV15 NA CATSRNILTDNEQFF TGTGCCACCAGCAGAAATATATTGACAGACAATGAGCAGTTCTTC
TRBJ2-1 TRBD2 TRBV30 NA CAWSAGTSGGPYNEQFF TGTGCCTGGAGCGCAGGGACTAGCGGGGGACCCTACAATGAGCAGTTCTTC
TRBJ1-1 TRBD1 TRBV11-2 NA CASSYGQENTEAFF TGTGCCAGCAGCTACGGACAGGAGAACACTGAAGCTTTCTTT
TRBJ1-2 TRBD1 TRBV7-9 NA CASSITGGDGYTF TGTGCCAGCAGCATTACAGGGGGAGATGGCTACACCTTC
TRBJ2-7 NA TRBV6-5 NA CASSPGTEPYEQYF TGTGCCAGCAGTCCCGGGACTGAACCCTACGAGCAGTACTTC
TRBJ2-7 NA TRBV7-6 NA CASSPTGLGEQYF TGTGCCAGCAGCCCAACGGGACTCGGCGAGCAGTACTTC
TRBJ1-4 NA TRBV6-1 NA CASREYTGMTTNEKLFF TGTGCCAGCAGGGAATATACAGGGATGACAACTAATGAAAAACTGTTTTTT
TRBJ1-4 TRBD1 TRBV25-1 NA CATGTGGPRNEKLFF TGTGCCACCGGGACAGGGGGCCCTCGAAATGAAAAACTGTTTTTT
TRBJ2-2 NA TRBV5-1 NA CASSLGSPGELFF TGCGCCAGCAGCCTGGGAAGCCCCGGGGAGCTGTTTTTT
TRBJ1-1 NA TRBV12-5 NA CASGFGGVVTEAFF TGTGCTAGTGGTTTTGGGGGGGTCGTCACTGAAGCTTTCTTT
TRBJ1-1 NA TRBV27 NA CASNVKDSPNTEAFF TGTGCCAGCAACGTAAAGGACAGTCCTAACACTGAAGCTTTCTTT
TRBJ1-1 NA TRBV18 NA CASSPTRHTEAFF TGTGCCAGCTCACCAACCAGGCACACTGAAGCTTTCTTT
TRBJ2-3 TRBD2 TRBV6-4 NA CASSPGTNLDTQYF TGTGCCAGCAGTCCCGGGACTAACCTAGATACGCAGTATTTT
TRBJ1-1 TRBD1 TRBV15 NA CATSRGPMGQPNTEAFF TGTGCCACCAGCAGAGGACCTATGGGACAGCCGAACACTGAAGCTTTCTTT
TRBJ1-6 NA TRBV5-1 NA CASSFTGLGNSPLHF TGCGCCAGCAGCTTTACAGGGCTCGGTAATTCACCCCTCCACTTT
TRBJ1-5 TRBD1 TRBV2 NA CASSGQGIGNQPQHF TGTGCCAGCAGCGGACAGGGGATCGGCAATCAGCCCCAGCATTTT
TRBJ2-7 TRBD1 TRBV7-2 NA CASSWDRGREQYF TGTGCCAGCAGCTGGGACAGGGGTCGCGAGCAGTACTTC
TRBJ2-5 TRBD2 TRBV7-2 NA CASSLASGQETQYF TGTGCCAGCAGCTTGGCTAGCGGCCAAGAGACCCAGTACTTC
TRBJ2-3 NA TRBV5-1 few CASRTGQDTQYF TGCGCCAGCAGAACAGGGCAAGATACGCAGTATTTT
TRBJ1-3 NA TRBV18 NA CASSPQGAGGNTIYF TGTGCCAGCTCACCACAGGGTGCGGGAGGAAACACCATATATTTT
TRBJ2-3 TRBD2 TRBV27 NA CASSSSSGGVTDTQYF TGTGCCAGCAGTTCCTCTAGCGGGGGGGTTACAGATACGCAGTATTTT
TRBJ1-3 NA TRBV5-1 few CASSLAGVGNTIYF TGCGCCAGCAGCTTGGCGGGGGTTGGAAACACCATATATTTT
TRBJ2-1 NA TRBV19 NA CASSIGGNNEQFF TGTGCCAGTAGTATTGGCGGTAACAATGAGCAGTTCTTC
TRBJ2-4 TRBD1 TRBV19 NA CASSTGQGGRGAKNIQYF TGTGCCAGTAGTACGGGACAGGGGGGACGAGGGGCCAAAAACATTCAGTACTTC
TRBJ1-1 NA TRBV5-5 few CASSRPDSGIEAFF TGTGCCAGCAGCCGGCCAGACAGTGGGATTGAAGCTTTCTTT
TRBJ2-5 TRBD2 TRBV5-1 NA CASSLAIARGADGAQYF TGCGCCAGCAGCTTGGCGATTGCGCGGGGGGCCGACGGGGCCCAGTACTTC
TRBJ2-5 TRBD2 TRBV11-2 NA CASSLLAGGEETQYF TGTGCCAGCAGCTTACTAGCGGGGGGGGAAGAGACCCAGTACTTC
TRBJ2-5 TRBD1 TRBV2 NA CASRARTGQETQYF TGTGCCAGCAGAGCCCGGACAGGGCAGGAGACCCAGTACTTC
TRBJ1-1 NA TRBV30 NA CAWSAQHRNTEAFF TGTGCCTGGAGTGCCCAACATCGGAACACTGAAGCTTTCTTT
TRBJ2-3 TRBD2 TRBV11-2 NA CASSLLAGATDTQYF TGTGCCAGCAGCTTACTAGCGGGGGCAACAGATACGCAGTATTTT
TRBJ2-1 NA TRBV5-1 NA CASSPTQSYNEQFF TGCGCCAGCAGCCCGACACAGTCCTACAATGAGCAGTTCTTC
TRBJ1-2 NA TRBV5-4 NA CASSLLGGWGYGYTF TGTGCCAGCAGCTTGTTGGGGGGTTGGGGCTATGGCTACACCTTC
TRBJ2-2 TRBD1 TRBV9 NA CASSAHRGSDTGELFF TGTGCCAGCAGCGCCCACAGGGGTTCGGACACCGGGGAGCTGTTTTTT
TRBJ1-1 NA TRBV2 NA CASRGAGDGYTEAFF TGTGCCAGCAGGGGGGCCGGGGATGGGTACACTGAAGCTTTCTTT
TRBJ2-7 TRBD1 TRBV4-1 NA CASSQDGTATYEQYF TGCGCCAGCAGCCAAGATGGGACAGCAACTTACGAGCAGTACTTC
TRBJ2-5 TRBD2 TRBV5-4 few CASSLGGGPEETQYF TGTGCCAGCAGCTTGGGCGGGGGGCCGGAGGAGACCCAGTACTTC
TRBJ2-2 TRBD2 TRBV30 NA CAWRGLASTGELFF TGTGCCTGGAGGGGACTAGCCTCCACCGGGGAGCTGTTTTTT
TRBJ2-1 TRBD2 TRBV19 NA CASYGWRGGFYEQFF TGTGCCAGTTATGGGTGGCGGGGGGGCTTTTATGAGCAGTTCTTC
TRBJ2-3 NA TRBV11-3 NA CASSLGSSFSRDTDTQYF TGTGCCAGCAGCCTCGGGTCTAGCTTCAGCCGGGACACAGATACGCAGTATTTT
TRBJ1-1 TRBD1 TRBV7-2 NA CASSLGQLVNTEAFF TGTGCCAGCAGCTTGGGACAGCTTGTGAACACTGAAGCTTTCTTT
TRBJ2-2 NA TRBV11-3 NA CASSPPENTGELFF TGTGCCAGCAGCCCACCAGAGAACACCGGGGAGCTGTTTTTT
TRBJ2-7 NA TRBV9 NA CASSVELAAYEQYF TGTGCCAGCAGCGTAGAACTAGCAGCCTACGAGCAGTACTTC
TRBJ1-3 TRBD1 TRBV7-2 NA CASSLGDRDGNTIYF TGTGCCAGCAGCTTAGGGGACAGGGATGGAAACACCATATATTTT
TRBJ2-1 NA TRBV6-6 NA CASGGNEQFF TGTGCCAGCGGGGGGAATGAGCAGTTCTTC
TRBJ2-2 NA TRBV2 NA CASNARAGAGAGELFF TGTGCCAGCAACGCCCGGGCGGGGGCAGGGGCCGGGGAGCTGTTTTTT
TRBJ2-5 NA TRBV5-8 NA CASSLSSGSEETQYF TGTGCCAGCAGCTTGTCTTCCGGGTCCGAAGAGACCCAGTACTTC
TRBJ2-1 NA TRBV14 NA CASSRNIPFGEQFF TGTGCCAGCAGTCGTAACATTCCATTTGGTGAGCAGTTCTTC
TRBJ2-7 TRBD1 TRBV6-5 NA CASTPDRGETYEQYF TGTGCCAGCACCCCCGACAGGGGAGAGACCTACGAGCAGTACTTC
TRBJ2-7 NA TRBV13 few CASSYDVGKGEQYF TGTGCCAGCAGTTATGATGTCGGGAAAGGCGAGCAGTACTTC
TRBJ1-1 TRBD1 TRBV7-2 NA CASSRDRERAEAFF TGTGCCAGCAGTCGTGACAGGGAACGTGCTGAAGCTTTCTTT
TRBJ1-2 NA TRBV12-5 NA CASGLLLGAGVGYGYTF TGTGCTAGTGGTTTGCTCCTGGGGGCAGGGGTGGGCTATGGCTACACCTTC
TRBJ1-1 TRBD1 TRBV29-1 NA CSVAWGTGWFEAFF TGCAGCGTTGCGTGGGGGACAGGGTGGTTTGAAGCTTTCTTT
TRBJ1-5 NA TRBV10-3 NA CAISGGTQGLYQPQHF TGTGCCATCAGTGGGGGAACGCAGGGGCTCTATCAGCCCCAGCATTTT
TRBJ1-2 NA TRBV29-1 NA CSARTREGGYTF TGCAGCGCAAGGACGAGAGAGGGTGGCTACACCTTC
TRBJ2-3 TRBD1 TRBV10-1 NA CASSEGTGDTDTQYF TGCGCCAGCAGTGAGGGGACAGGGGACACAGATACGCAGTATTTT
TRBJ2-7 NA TRBV18 NA CASSQQDSYEQYF TGTGCCAGCTCCCAACAGGATTCCTACGAGCAGTACTTC
TRBJ2-1 TRBD2 TRBV19 NA CASSAVAGGTFNEQFF TGTGCCAGTAGTGCCGTAGCGGGGGGGACGTTCAATGAGCAGTTCTTC
TRBJ2-2 TRBD2 TRBV11-2 NA CASIFSGGATGELFF TGTGCCAGCATCTTTAGCGGGGGGGCAACCGGGGAGCTGTTTTTT